The present TCR beta chain was sequenced within a study of siplizumab effects on memory and regulatory T cells (dated by TCRdb to the late 2010s). Looking at the study overall: The study looked at the effect of siplizumab, an anti-CD2 antibody, on alloreactive T-cell subsets in allogeneic mixed lymphocyte reactions made from human PBMCs. Study-wide findings and limitations: The cumulative frequency of alloreactive sequences that could be traced back to unstimulated CD4+ memory T cells was significantly reduced by siplizumab. A naive or memory phenotype could not be assigned to roughly 75-95% of proliferating CD4+ or CD8+ clones. Among mappable alloreactive CD4+ clones, the Treg-derived fraction averaged 68.8% with siplizumab versus roughly 29% in control reactions. Unstimulated naive T cells appeared more diverse than memory T cells, and naive cells seemed to contribute substantially to the alloresponse. Because sequences below about 10^-5 frequency were poorly captured, only a minor fraction of alloreactive clones could be mapped to unstimulated subsets. Whether proliferating Tregs from siplizumab cultures actually had suppressive function was not functionally confirmed.

This clone was seen only a few times. Its antigen is currently not known. No quality values exist for individual bases; no much larger clone is one base distant. Library method: the immunoSEQ multiplex PCR assay. Some 1.1 x 10^5 TCR templates per sample were assayed by the deep sequencing platform. Genomic DNA extracted from sorted T cells was used for TCRbeta CDR3 sequencing. From the authors' description of their analysis: The R programming language was used for the clonal analysis of the TCRbeta CDR3 data. Alloreactive CD4+ and CD8+ clones were defined by comparing unstimulated samples with post-reaction CFSE-low samples. Regulatory or non-regulatory origin of alloreactive CD4+ clones was assigned by matching sequences to the sorted unstimulated Treg and non-Treg repertoires. TCRdb holds this immuneACCESS table with in-frame rearrangements only. Some clones are missing; in checked studies, unresolved V genes explain under half, and the rest has no known cause. V, J and clone size are taken as reported in that table, and D and trimming were inferred from the DNA itself. The sample table contains more than 95,000 clones; only one count was recorded for approximately 94% of them. The top ten clonotypes cover under 2% of the sample.

Sorted unstimulated T cells and proliferating T cells recovered from mixed lymphocyte reactions underwent TCRbeta CDR3 sequencing. Fresh whole blood from fewer than twelve HLA-typed healthy donors was used to isolate PBMCs. Unstimulated CD4+ non-regulatory T cells were FACS-sorted to map the origin of alloreactive clones. CDR1 SGHTA and CDR2 FQGNSA are derived from the germline V gene. Spanning cysteine to phenylalanine, the CDR3 consists of 14 amino acids. The DNA shown is the 42-base CDR3, in frame from base 1. V is reduced by 3 bases and J by 3 bases, leaving a spacing of 11 bases between them. This TCR derives from a human donor in good health. The sequenced sample was non-Treg CD4+ T cells sorted from blood. This specimen's cell subset or site label, per the study, means: FACS-sorted unstimulated CD4+ non-regulatory T cells. Recombination joined TRBV7-2 with TRBJ1-2; possibly the D gene is TRBD1, per 6 matching bases. The DNA sequence follows: TGTGCCAGCAGCTTTACCCCAGGGGACTATGGCTACACCTTC. Its translation is CASSFTPGDYGYTF.